The 5 T cell receptor beta chains reported below all come from one sample, sequenced in a study of blood T cell repertoires in COVID-19. Clones were read by immunoSEQ multiplex PCR, and TCRdb kept only the in-frame ones, dropping some. The sample has approximately 96,000 clones; roughly 90% are singletons. Sequenced: peripheral blood. The source is a human donor with COVID-19, enrolled during active disease. The donor label of this sample is uncertain.

The genes are TRBV6-5 and TRBJ1-6; a possible D gene is TRBD1 (6 bases). The germline V gene has CDR1 MNHEY and CDR2 SVGAGI. This CDR3 is built from 14 residues. V was shortened by 7 bases and J by 7 bases, with 14 bases between the two germline ends. The CDR3 region is CASTPTRGNSPLHF. In DNA, the CDR3 is TGTGCCAGCACCCCAACGAGGGGGAATTCACCCCTCCACTTT.

V gene TRBV30 combines with J gene TRBJ1-2; TRBD1 agrees at 7 bases. The germline gives CDR1 GTSNPN, CDR2 SVGIG (reference sequence). V lost 5 bases, J lost 2 bases, and 8 bases stayed unmatched. This CDR3 has 14 residues. CDR3 protein: CAWGETGTNYGYTF. DNA of the CDR3: TGTGCCTGGGGTGAGACAGGGACCAACTATGGCTACACCTTC.

The genes are TRBV30 and TRBJ1-2; 8 nucleotides line up with TRBD1. Looked up from germline, CDR1 is GTSNPN and CDR2 is SVGIG (reference sequence). CDR3 length: 17 residues. Trimming cost V 3 bases and J 2 bases; bases outside gene matches: 14. As DNA, the CDR3 is TGTGCCTGGAGCTATACAGGGGGAAATCAATTCAACTATGGCTACACCTTC. Its translation is CAWSYTGGNQFNYGYTF. The full variable domain, completed using reference TRBV30 and TRBJ1-2, is SQTIHQWPATLVQPVGSPLSLECTVEGTSNPNLYWYRQAAGRGLQLLFYSVGIGQISSEVPQNLSASRPQDRQFILSSKKLLLSDSGFYLCAWSYTGGNQFNYGYTFGSGTRLTVV.

J is TRBJ1-2 and V is TRBV27; D unresolved. V was shortened by 2 bases and J by 4 bases, with 8 bases between the two germline ends. This CDR3 has 13 residues. Per germline, CDR1 MNHEY and CDR2 SMNVEV (reference sequence). CDR3 nucleotide sequence: TGTGCCAGCAGTTTAAAAGGGAGCTATGGCTACACCTTC. This sequence encodes CASSLKGSYGYTF.

The rearrangement uses TRBV5-1 and TRBJ2-5; 8 bases fit TRBD1. Germline values: CDR1 SGHRS, CDR2 YFSETQ. Unmatched junction bases numbered 1, after V lost 0 bases and J lost 3 bases. The CDR3 loop spans 14 amino acids. The CDR3 DNA reads TGCGCCAGCAGCTTGGAGACAGGGGAAGAGACCCAGTACTTC. This translates into CASSLETGEETQYF.